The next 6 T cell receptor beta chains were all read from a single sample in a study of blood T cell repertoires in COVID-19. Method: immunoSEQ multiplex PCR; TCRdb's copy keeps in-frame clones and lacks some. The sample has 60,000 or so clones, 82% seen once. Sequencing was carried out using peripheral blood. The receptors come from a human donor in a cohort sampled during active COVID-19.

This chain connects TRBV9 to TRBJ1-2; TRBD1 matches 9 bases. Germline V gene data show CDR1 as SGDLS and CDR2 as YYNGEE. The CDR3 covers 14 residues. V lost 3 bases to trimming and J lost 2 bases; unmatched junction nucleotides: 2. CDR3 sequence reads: CASSAGQGNYGYTF. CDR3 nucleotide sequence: TGTGCCAGCAGCGCCGGACAGGGGAACTATGGCTACACCTTC. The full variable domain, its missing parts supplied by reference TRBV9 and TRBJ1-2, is DSGVTQTPKHLITATGQRVTLRCSPRSGDLSVYWYQQSLDQGLQFLIQYYNGEERAKGNILERFSAQQFPDLHSELNLSSLELGDSALYFCASSAGQGNYGYTFGSGTRLTVV.

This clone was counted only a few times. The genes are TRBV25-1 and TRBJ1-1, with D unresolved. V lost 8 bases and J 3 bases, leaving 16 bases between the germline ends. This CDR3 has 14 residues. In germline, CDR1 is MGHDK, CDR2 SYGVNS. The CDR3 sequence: CASSSRSGYTEAFF. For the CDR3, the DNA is TGTGCCAGCTCAAGTAGATCGGGTTACACTGAAGCTTTCTTT.

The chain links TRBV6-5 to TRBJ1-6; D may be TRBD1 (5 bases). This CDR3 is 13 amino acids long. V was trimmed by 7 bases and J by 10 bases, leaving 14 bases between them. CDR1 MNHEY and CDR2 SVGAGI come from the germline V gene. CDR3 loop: CASTLGGDSPLHF. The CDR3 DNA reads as TGTGCCAGCACCCTGGGGGGGGACTCACCCCTCCACTTT.

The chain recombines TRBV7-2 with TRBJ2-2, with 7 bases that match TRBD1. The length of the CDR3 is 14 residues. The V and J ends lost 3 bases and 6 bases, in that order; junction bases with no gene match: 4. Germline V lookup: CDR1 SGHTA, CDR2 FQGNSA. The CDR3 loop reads CASSLADRAGELFF. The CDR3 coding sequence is TGTGCCAGCAGCTTGGCCGACAGGGCCGGGGAGCTGTTTTTT.

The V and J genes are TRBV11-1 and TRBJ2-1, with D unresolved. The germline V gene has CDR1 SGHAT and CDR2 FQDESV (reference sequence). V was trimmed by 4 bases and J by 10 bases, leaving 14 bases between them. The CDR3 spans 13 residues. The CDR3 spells CASSSFGVAEQFF. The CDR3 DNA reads TGTGCCAGCAGCTCCTTTGGAGTCGCAGAGCAGTTCTTC.

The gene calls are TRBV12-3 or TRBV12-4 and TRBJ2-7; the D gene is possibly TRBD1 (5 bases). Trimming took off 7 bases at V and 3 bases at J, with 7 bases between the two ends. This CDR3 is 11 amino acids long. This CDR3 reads CASKRGYEQYF. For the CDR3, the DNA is TGTGCCAGCAAAAGGGGCTACGAGCAGTACTTC.